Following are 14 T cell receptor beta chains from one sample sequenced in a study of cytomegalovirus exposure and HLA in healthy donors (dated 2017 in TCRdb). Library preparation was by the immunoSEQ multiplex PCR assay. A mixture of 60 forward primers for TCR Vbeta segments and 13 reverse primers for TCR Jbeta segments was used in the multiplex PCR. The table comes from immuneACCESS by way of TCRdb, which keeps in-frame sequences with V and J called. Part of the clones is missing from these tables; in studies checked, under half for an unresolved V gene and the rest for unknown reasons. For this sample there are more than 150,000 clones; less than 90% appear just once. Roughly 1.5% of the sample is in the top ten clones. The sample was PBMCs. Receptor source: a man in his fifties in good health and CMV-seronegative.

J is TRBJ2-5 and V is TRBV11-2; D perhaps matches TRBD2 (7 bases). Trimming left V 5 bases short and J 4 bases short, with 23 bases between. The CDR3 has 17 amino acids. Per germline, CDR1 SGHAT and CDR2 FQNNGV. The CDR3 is CASSPHWGREILETQYF. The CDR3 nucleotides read TGTGCCAGCAGCCCGCATTGGGGGCGGGAGATATTAGAGACCCAGTACTTC.

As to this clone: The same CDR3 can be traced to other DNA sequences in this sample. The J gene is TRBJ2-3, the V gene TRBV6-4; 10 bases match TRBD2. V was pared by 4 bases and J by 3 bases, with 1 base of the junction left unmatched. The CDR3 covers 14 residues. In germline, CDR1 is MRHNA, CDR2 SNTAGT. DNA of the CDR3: TGTGCCAGCAGTGTAGCGGGAGGAACAGATACGCAGTATTTT. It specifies CASSVAGGTDTQYF.

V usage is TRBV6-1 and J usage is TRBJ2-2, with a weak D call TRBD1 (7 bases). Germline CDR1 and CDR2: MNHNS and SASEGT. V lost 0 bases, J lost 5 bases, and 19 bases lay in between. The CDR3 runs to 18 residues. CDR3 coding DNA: TGTGCCAGCAGTGAAGCCGGAGGGGGCCTTGCCGGAACCGGGGAGCTGTTTTTT. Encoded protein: CASSEAGGGLAGTGELFF.

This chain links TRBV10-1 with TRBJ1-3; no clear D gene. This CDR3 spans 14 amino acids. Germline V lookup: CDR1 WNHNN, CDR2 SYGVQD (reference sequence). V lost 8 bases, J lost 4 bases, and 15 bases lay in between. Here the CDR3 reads CASSGEGSGNTIYF. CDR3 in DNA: TGCGCCAGCTCAGGTGAGGGATCAGGAAACACCATATATTTT.

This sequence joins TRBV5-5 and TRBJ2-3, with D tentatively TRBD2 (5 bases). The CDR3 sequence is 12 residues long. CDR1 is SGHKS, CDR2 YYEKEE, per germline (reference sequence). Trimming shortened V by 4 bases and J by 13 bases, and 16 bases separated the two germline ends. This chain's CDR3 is CASSASTDLEYF. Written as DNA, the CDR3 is TGTGCCAGCAGCGCTAGCACAGATTTGGAGTATTTT.

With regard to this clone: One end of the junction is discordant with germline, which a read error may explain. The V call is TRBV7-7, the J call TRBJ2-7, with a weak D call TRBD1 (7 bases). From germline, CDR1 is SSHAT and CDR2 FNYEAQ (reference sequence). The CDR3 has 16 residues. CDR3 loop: CASSLEPGGGQYEQYF. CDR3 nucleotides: TGTGCTAGCAGCTTAGAACCAGGGGGAGGCCAATACGAGCAGTACTTC. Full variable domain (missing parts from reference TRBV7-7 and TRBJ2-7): GAGVSQSPRYKVTKRGQDVTLRCDPISSHATLYWYQQALGQGPEFLTYFNYEAQPDKSGLPSDRFSAERPEGSISTLTIQRTEQRDSAMYRCASSLEPGGGQYEQYFGPGTRLTVT.

The CDR3 is CASSQGQRSEKLFF. DNA of the CDR3: TGCGCCAGCAGCCAGGGACAGAGGAGTGAAAAACTGTTTTTT. The chain uses TRBV4-3 and TRBJ1-4, with 7 bases identical to TRBD1. This CDR3 has 14 amino acids. J was trimmed by 7 bases and V by 3 bases; bases with no gene match: 5. Germline lookup yields CDR1 LGHNA and CDR2 YSLEER.

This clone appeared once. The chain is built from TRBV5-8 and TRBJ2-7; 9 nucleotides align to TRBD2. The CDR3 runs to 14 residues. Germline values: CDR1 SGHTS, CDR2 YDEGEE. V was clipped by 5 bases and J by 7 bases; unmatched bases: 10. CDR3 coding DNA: TGTGCCAGCAGGCCACGGGGCGGGAGGGGAGAGCAGTACTTC. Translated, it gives CASRPRGGRGEQYF.

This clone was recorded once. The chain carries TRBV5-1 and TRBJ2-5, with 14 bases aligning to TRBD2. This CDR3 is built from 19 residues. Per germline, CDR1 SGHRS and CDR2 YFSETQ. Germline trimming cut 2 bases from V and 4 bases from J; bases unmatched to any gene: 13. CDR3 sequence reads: CASSLPSGTSGSIVETQYF. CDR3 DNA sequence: TGCGCCAGCAGCTTACCCTCCGGGACTAGCGGGAGTATCGTAGAGACCCAGTACTTC. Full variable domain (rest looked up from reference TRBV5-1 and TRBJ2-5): KAGVTQTPRYLIKTRGQQVTLSCSPISGHRSVSWYQQTPGQGLQFLFEYFSETQRNKGNFPGRFSGRQFSNSRSEMNVSTLELGDSALYLCASSLPSGTSGSIVETQYFGPGTRLLVL.

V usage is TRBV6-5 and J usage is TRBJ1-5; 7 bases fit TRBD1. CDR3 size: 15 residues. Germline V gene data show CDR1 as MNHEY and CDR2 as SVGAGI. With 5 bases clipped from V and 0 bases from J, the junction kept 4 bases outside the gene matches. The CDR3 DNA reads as TGTGCCAGCAGTCGCCAGGGGGGTAGCAATCAGCCCCAGCATTTT. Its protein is CASSRQGGSNQPQHF.

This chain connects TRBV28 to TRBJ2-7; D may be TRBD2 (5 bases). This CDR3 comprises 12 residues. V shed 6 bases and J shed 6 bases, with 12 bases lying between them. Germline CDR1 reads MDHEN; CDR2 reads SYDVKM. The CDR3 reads CASSYGVSEQYF. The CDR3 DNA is TGTGCCAGCAGCTACGGGGTCTCCGAGCAGTACTTC.

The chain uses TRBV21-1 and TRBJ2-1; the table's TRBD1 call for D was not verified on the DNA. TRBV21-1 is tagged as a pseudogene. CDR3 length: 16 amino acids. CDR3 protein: CASSKLGQRLDNEQFF. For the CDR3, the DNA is TGTGCCAGCAGCAAACTTGGACAGCGGTTAGACAATGAGCAGTTCTTC.

Here the CDR3 DNA reads TGTGCCAGCAGCGCACAGGGACGGAACTATGGCTACACCTTC. Translating it yields CASSAQGRNYGYTF. The genes are TRBV9 and TRBJ1-2; D possibly corresponds to TRBD1 (6 bases). Germline V lookup: CDR1 SGDLS, CDR2 YYNGEE. V shed 3 bases and J shed 2 bases, with 11 bases lying between them. The CDR3 has 14 residues.

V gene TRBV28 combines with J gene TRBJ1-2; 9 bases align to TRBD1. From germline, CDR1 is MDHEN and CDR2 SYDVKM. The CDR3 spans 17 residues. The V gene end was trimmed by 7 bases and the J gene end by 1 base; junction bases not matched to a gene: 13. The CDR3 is CASTPWDRVLGNYGYTF. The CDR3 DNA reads TGTGCCAGCACCCCCTGGGACAGGGTTCTGGGTAACTATGGCTACACCTTC.